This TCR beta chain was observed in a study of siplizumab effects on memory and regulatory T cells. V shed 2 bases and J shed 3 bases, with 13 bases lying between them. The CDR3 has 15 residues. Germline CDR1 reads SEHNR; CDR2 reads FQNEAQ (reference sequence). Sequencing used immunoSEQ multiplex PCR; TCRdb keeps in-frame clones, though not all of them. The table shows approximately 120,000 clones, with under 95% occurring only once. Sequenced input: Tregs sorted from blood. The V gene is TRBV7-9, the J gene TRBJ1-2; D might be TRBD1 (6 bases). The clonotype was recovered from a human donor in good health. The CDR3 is CASSLLQEGDYGYTF. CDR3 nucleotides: TGTGCCAGCAGCTTATTGCAGGAGGGGGACTATGGCTACACCTTC.